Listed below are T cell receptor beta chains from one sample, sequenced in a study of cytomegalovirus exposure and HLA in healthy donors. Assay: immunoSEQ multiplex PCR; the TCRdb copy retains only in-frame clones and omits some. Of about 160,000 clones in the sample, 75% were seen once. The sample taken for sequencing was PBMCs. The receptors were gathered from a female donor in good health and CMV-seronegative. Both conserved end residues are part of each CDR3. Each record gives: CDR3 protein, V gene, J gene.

CASITTGAGYTF,TRBV6-5,TRBJ1-2
CASERQGTNTEAFF,TRBV2,TRBJ1-1
CASTKGLPYEQYF,TRBV28,TRBJ2-7
CASTDRVGNQPQHF,TRBV7-2,TRBJ1-5
CSAQDRGNEKLFF,TRBV29-1,TRBJ1-4
CASSRAGLAGGFGTDTQYF,TRBV5-1,TRBJ2-3
CAWTYGQGGAGELFF,TRBV30,TRBJ2-2
CASSNQRGYQEFF,TRBV28,TRBJ2-1
CASLSAAGELFF,TRBV27,TRBJ2-2
CASSLVPGDQPQHF,TRBV7-2,TRBJ1-5
CASSPEDSSYEQYF,TRBV18,TRBJ2-7
CASRESSESYEQYF,TRBV7-9,TRBJ2-7
CASSLSLGVALHF,TRBV11-2,TRBJ1-6
CASTGLAGLNEQFF,TRBV2,TRBJ2-1
CASSYAGERGYTF,TRBV6-5,TRBJ1-2
CATSRGTTGITDTQYF,TRBV15,TRBJ2-3
CAPGTGRRCGYTF,TRBV6-5,TRBJ1-2
CATSREGRANYGYTF,TRBV15,TRBJ1-2
CASSPTGQGSYGYTF,TRBV18,TRBJ1-2
CASRNWADEAFF,TRBV28,TRBJ1-1
CASSPMSGYEQYF,TRBV7-8,TRBJ2-7
CASSPRPGQESNSGANVLTF,TRBV4-1,TRBJ2-6
CARSRRQGVETQYF,TRBV5-3,TRBJ2-5
CASSRQGPYEQYF,TRBV27,TRBJ2-7
CASSREGGASTEAFF,TRBV5-1,TRBJ1-1
CASSPGGSYNEQFF,TRBV27,TRBJ2-1
CASSLRQGYTEAFF,TRBV28,TRBJ1-1
CASSATVSSYNEQFF,TRBV5-6,TRBJ2-1
CASSPPGQGTDTQYF,TRBV9,TRBJ2-3
CASSEGTGDTDTQYF,TRBV6-4,TRBJ2-3
CASSQKRGTDTQYF,TRBV4-3,TRBJ2-3
CASSPQGVTTNEKLFF,TRBV19,TRBJ1-4
CASSYNLAATGELFF,TRBV6-5,TRBJ2-2
CASTILDRQRAFF,TRBV2,TRBJ1-1
CASSQEKSTGGYEQYF,TRBV4-1,TRBJ2-7
CASSSGTSGITDTQYF,TRBV27,TRBJ2-3
CASSAGTPSSGNTIYF,TRBV5-1,TRBJ1-3
CASSSPTSESYEQYF,TRBV7-2,TRBJ2-7
CASSPPGAGRYEQYF,TRBV5-4,NA
CASKRAAGTRGWETDTQYF,TRBV27,TRBJ2-3
CASGQVVAGELFF,TRBV6-1,TRBJ2-2
CASGTGGETQYF,TRBV27,TRBJ2-5
CAISDRTGAYNEQFF,TRBV10-3,TRBJ2-1
CASSDEREAGELFF,TRBV6-4,TRBJ2-2
CASSRSSPTEGNTIYF,TRBV4-2,TRBJ1-3